Listed here are 8 T cell receptor beta chains from one sample, sequenced in a study of blood T cell repertoires in COVID-19. The assay was immunoSEQ multiplex PCR, and TCRdb's table has in-frame clones only and misses some. The table includes more than 250,000 clones, 70% to 90% detected once. What was sequenced was PBMCs or T cells enriched from blood (not recorded which). Receptors were obtained from a woman between 40 and 55 years old who had recovered from COVID-19.

This clone was seen just once. The chain uses TRBV5-5 and TRBJ2-1; 7 bases fit TRBD2. Germline-derived CDR1 and CDR2 are SGHKS and YYEKEE (reference sequence). This CDR3 has 12 amino acids. V lost 0 bases to trimming and J lost 10 bases; unmatched junction nucleotides: 1. CDR3 in amino acids: CASSLAGGEQFF. The CDR3 DNA sequence: TGTGCCAGCAGCTTGGCGGGGGGAGAGCAGTTCTTC. The whole variable domain, remainder taken from reference TRBV5-5 and TRBJ2-1, is DAGVTQSPTHLIKTRGQQVTLRCSPISGHKSVSWYQQVLGQGPQFIFQYYEKEERGRGNFPDRFSARQFPNYSSELNVNALLLGDSALYLCASSLAGGEQFFGPGTRLTVL.

The V gene is TRBV7-8, the J gene TRBJ1-3; TRBD1 aligns across 11 bases. The V gene end was trimmed by 2 bases and the J gene end by 3 bases; junction bases not matched to a gene: 3. CDR3 length: 16 amino acids. The V gene's germline CDR1 is SGHVS and CDR2 FQNEAQ. CDR3 DNA: TGTGCCAGCAGCTTACGGGACAGGGGGTATGGAAACACCATATATTTT. Translation: CASSLRDRGYGNTIYF.

V and J are TRBV15 and TRBJ2-1, with unresolved D. Germline values: CDR1 LNHNV, CDR2 YYDKDF (reference sequence). Trimming cost V 6 bases and J 9 bases, with 12 bases left between them. CDR3 length: 12 residues. This CDR3 reads CATSRPLGEQFF. The CDR3 coding sequence is TGTGCCACCAGTCGTCCCCTCGGTGAGCAGTTCTTC.

The chain joins TRBV15 to TRBJ2-7; 15 nucleotides match TRBD2. V gave up 8 bases and J gave up 9 bases; unmatched junction bases: 5. The CDR3 is made up of 13 amino acids. From germline, CDR1 is LNHNV and CDR2 YYDKDF (reference sequence). The CDR3 spells CATSGLAGGGQYF. Here the CDR3 DNA reads TGTGCCACCTCGGGACTAGCGGGGGGCGGGCAGTACTTC.

The V and J genes are TRBV19 and TRBJ2-1; 8 positions match TRBD2. The CDR3 has 15 residues. The trim removed 3 bases at V and 7 bases at J, leaving 8 bases unmatched. Germline V CDR1 and CDR2: LNHDA, SQIVND (reference sequence). The DNA of the CDR3 is TGTGCCAGTAGTATGCGGCGGGAGGCCCTGAATGAGCAGTTCTTC. Amino acid sequence: CASSMRREALNEQFF.

CDR3 amino acids: CASSQDGALGSPLHF. The CDR3 region has the DNA TGTGCCAGCAGCCAAGATGGGGCCTTGGGTTCACCCCTCCACTTT. The V call is TRBV3-1 (or the pseudogene TRBV3-2), the J call TRBJ1-6; possible D gene TRBD1, 5 bases. Per germline, CDR1 LGHDT and CDR2 YNNKEL (reference sequence). V was trimmed by 0 bases and J by 9 bases, leaving 12 bases between them. The CDR3 totals 15 residues.

This clone was counted between two and nine times. The chain uses TRBV6-5 and TRBJ1-6; D is uncertain. There are 16 residues in the CDR3. CDR1 MNHEY and CDR2 SVGAGI come from the germline V gene. V lost 0 bases, J lost 9 bases, and 15 bases lay in between. The CDR3 sequence is CASSYSRVPAISPLHF. CDR3 bases: TGTGCCAGCAGTTACTCGCGTGTTCCCGCTATTTCACCCCTCCACTTT.

The chain joins TRBV19 to TRBJ2-7, with TRBD1 as a possible D gene (5 bases). The CDR3 contains 18 residues. Trimming shortened V by 5 bases and J by 7 bases, and 30 bases separated the two germline ends. The germline CDR1 and CDR2 sequences are LNHDA and SQIVND (reference sequence). CDR3 in amino acids: CASSRLGHNNPGPWEQYF. The DNA of the CDR3 is TGTGCCAGTAGTCGTTTAGGACACAACAACCCAGGGCCATGGGAGCAGTACTTC.